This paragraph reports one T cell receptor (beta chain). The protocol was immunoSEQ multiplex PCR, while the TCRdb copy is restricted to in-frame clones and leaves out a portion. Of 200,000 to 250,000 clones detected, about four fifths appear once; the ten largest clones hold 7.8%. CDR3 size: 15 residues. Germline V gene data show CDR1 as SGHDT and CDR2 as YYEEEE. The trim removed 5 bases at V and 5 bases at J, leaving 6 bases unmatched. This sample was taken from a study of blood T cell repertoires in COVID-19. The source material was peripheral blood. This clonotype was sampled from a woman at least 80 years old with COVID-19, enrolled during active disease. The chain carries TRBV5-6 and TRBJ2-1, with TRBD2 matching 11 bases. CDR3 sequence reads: CASRPLAGGNNEQFF. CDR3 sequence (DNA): TGTGCCAGCAGGCCTCTAGCGGGAGGCAACAATGAGCAGTTCTTC. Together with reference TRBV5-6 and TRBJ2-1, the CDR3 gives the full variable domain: DAGVTQSPTHLIKTRGQQVTLRCSPKSGHDTVSWYQQALGQGPQFIFQYYEEEERQRGNFPDRFSGHQFPNYSSELNVNALLLGDSALYLCASRPLAGGNNEQFFGPGTRLTVL.